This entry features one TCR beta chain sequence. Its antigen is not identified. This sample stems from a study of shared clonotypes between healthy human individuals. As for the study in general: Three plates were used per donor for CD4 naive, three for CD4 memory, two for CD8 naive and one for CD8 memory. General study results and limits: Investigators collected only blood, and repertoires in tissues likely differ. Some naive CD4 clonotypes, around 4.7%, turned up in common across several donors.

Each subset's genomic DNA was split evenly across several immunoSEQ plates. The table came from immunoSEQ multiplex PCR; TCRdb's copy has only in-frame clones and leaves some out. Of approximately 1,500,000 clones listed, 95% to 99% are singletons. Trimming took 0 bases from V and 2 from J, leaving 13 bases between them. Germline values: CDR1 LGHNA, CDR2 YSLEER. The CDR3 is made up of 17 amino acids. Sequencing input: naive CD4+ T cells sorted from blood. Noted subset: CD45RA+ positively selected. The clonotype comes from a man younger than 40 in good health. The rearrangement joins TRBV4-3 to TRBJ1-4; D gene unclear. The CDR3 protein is CASSQDLARATNEKLFF. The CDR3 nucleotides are TGCGCCAGCAGCCAAGACCTCGCGCGGGCGACTAATGAAAAACTGTTTTTT.